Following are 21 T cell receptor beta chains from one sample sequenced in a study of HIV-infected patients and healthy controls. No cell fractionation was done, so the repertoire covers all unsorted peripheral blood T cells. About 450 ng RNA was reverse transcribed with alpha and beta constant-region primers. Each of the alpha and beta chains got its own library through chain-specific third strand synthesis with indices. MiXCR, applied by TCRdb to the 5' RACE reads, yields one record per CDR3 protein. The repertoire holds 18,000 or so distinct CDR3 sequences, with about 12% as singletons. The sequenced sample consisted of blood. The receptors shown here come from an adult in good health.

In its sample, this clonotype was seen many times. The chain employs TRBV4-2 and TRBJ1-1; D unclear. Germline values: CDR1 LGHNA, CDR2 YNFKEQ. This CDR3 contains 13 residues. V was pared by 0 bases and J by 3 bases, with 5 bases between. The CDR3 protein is CASSQDKDTEAFF. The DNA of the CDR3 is TGTGCCAGCAGCCAAGATAAGGACACTGAAGCTTTCTTT.

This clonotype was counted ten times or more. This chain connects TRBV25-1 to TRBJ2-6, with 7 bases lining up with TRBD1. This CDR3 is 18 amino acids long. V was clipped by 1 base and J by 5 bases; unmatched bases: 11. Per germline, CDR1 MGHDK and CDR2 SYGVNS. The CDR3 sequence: CASSELGQTNLRANVLTF. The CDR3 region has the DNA TGTGCCAGCAGTGAATTGGGACAGACAAATCTTAGGGCCAACGTCCTGACTTTC.

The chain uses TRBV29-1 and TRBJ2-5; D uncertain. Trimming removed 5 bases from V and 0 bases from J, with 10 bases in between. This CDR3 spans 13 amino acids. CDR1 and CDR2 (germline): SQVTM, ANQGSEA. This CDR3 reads CSVRSINQETQYF. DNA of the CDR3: TGCAGCGTTCGATCGATAAACCAAGAGACCCAGTACTTC.

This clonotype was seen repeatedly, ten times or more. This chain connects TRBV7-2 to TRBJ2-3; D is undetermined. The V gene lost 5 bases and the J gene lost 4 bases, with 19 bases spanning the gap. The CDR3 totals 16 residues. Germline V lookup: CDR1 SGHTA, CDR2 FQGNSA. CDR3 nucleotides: TGTGCCAGCAGCGGACGACGTACACAAGGCGCAGATACGCAGTATTTT. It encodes CASSGRRTQGADTQYF.

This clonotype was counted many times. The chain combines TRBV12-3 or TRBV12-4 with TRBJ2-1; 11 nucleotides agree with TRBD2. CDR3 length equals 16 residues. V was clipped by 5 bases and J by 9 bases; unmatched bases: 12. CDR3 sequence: CASSHSGGAFFGEQFF. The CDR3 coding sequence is TGTGCCAGCAGTCATAGCGGGGGGGCCTTTTTCGGTGAGCAGTTCTTC.

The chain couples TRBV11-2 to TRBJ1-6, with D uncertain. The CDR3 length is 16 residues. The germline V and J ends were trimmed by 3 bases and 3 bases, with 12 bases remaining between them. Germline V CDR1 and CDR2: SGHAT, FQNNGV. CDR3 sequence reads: CASSLIPRDYNSPLHF. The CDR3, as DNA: TGTGCCAGCAGCTTGATACCCCGGGACTATAATTCACCCCTCCACTTT.

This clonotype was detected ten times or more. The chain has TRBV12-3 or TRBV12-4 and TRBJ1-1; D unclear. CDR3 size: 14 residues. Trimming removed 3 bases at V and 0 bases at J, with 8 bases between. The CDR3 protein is CASSFGRMNTEAFF. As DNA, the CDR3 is TGTGCCAGCAGTTTCGGCAGAATGAACACTGAAGCTTTCTTT.

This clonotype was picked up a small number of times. The CDR3 loop is CASSFSANNEQFF. For the CDR3, the DNA is TGTGCCAGCAGCTTTAGCGCGAACAATGAGCAGTTCTTC. V and J are TRBV7-2 and TRBJ2-1, with D possibly being TRBD2 (5 bases). CDR1 and CDR2 (germline): SGHTA, FQGNSA. Deletions cut 3 bases from V and 5 bases from J, with 8 bases between. The CDR3 sequence is 13 residues long.

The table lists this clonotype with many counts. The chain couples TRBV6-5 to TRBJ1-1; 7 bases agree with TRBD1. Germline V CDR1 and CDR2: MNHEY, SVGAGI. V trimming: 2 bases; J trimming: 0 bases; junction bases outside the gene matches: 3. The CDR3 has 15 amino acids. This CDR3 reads CASSYATGMNTEAFF. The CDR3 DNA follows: TGTGCCAGCAGTTACGCGACAGGGATGAACACTGAAGCTTTCTTT.

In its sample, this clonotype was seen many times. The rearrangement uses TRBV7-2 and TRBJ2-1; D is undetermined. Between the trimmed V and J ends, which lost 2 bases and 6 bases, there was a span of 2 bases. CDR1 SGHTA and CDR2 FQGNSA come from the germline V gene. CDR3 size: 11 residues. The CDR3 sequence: CASSLINEQFF. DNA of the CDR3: TGTGCCAGCAGCTTAATCAATGAGCAGTTCTTC.

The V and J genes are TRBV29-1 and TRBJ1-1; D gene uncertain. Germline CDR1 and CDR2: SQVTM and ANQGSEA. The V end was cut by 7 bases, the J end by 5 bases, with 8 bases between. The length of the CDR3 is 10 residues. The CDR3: CSALRTEAFF. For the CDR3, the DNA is TGCAGCGCTTTAAGGACTGAAGCTTTCTTT.

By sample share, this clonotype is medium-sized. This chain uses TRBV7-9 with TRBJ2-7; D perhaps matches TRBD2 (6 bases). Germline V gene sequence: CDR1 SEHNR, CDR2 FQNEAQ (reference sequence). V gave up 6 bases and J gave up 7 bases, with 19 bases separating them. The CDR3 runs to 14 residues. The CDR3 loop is CASSPSGVPQEQYF. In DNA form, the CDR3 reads TGTGCCAGCAGTCCCTCGGGGGTCCCCCAAGAGCAGTACTTC. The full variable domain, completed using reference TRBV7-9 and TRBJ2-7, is DTGVSQNPRHKITKRGQNVTFRCDPISEHNRLYWYRQTLGQGPEFLTYFQNEAQLEKSRLLSDRFSAERPKGSFSTLEIQRTEQGDSAMYLCASSPSGVPQEQYFGPGTRLTVT.

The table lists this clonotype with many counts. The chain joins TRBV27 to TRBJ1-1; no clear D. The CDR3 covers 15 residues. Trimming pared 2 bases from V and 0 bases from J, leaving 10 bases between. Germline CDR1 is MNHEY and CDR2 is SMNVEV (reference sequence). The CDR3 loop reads CASSLKVGLNTEAFF. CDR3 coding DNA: TGTGCCAGCAGTTTAAAGGTCGGGTTGAACACTGAAGCTTTCTTT.

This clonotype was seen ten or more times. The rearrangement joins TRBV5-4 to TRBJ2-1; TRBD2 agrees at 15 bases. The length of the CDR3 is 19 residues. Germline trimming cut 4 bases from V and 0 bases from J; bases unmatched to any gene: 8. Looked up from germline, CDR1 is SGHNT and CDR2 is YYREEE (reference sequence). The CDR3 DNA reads TGTGCCAGCAGCCCGAGGGGACTAGCGGGGGGAAGCTCCTACAATGAGCAGTTCTTC. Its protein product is CASSPRGLAGGSSYNEQFF.

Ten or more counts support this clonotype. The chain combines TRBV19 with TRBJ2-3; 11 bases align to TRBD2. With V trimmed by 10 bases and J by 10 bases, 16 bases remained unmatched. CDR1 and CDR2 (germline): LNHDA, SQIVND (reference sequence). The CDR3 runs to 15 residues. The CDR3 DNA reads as TGTGCCACCCAAAGGTTGGGGACTAGCGGAGCTGCGCAGTATTTT. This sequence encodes CATQRLGTSGAAQYF.

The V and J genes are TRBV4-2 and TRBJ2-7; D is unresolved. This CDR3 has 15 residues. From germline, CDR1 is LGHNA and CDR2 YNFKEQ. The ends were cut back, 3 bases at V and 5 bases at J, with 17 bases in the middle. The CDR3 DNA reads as TGTGCCAGCAGCCAGGCCCACCGGTCCGACGACGAGCAGTACTTC. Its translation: CASSQAHRSDDEQYF.

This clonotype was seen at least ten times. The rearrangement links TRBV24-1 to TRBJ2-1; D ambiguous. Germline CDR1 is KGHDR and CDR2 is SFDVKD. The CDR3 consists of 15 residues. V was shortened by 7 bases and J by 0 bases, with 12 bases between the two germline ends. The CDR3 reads CATSSHGSSYNEQFF. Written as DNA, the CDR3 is TGTGCCACCAGCTCACACGGCAGCTCCTACAATGAGCAGTTCTTC.

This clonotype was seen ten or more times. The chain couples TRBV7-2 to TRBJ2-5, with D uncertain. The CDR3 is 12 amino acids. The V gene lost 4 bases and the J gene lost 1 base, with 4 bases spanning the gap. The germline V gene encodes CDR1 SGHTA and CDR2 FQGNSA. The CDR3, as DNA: TGTGCCAGCAGCTCTTTCCAAGAGACCCAGTACTTC. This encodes CASSSFQETQYF.

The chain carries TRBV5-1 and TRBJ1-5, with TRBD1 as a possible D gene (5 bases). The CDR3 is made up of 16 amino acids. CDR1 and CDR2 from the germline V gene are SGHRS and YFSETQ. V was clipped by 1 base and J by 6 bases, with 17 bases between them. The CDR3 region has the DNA TGCGCCAGCAGCTTGTTCCCCAGGGAGACGAGTCAGCCCCAGCATTTT. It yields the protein CASSLFPRETSQPQHF. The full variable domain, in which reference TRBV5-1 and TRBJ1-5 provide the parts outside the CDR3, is KAGVTQTPRYLIKTRGQQVTLSCSPISGHRSVSWYQQTPGQGLQFLFEYFSETQRNKGNFPGRFSGRQFSNSRSEMNVSTLELGDSALYLCASSLFPRETSQPQHFGDGTRLSIL.

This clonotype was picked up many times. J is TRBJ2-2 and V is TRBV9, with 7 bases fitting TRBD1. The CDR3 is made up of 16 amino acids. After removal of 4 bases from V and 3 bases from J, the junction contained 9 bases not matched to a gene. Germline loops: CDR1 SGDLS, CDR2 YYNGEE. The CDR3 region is CASSLRDSRYTGELFF. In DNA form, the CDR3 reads TGTGCCAGCAGCCTCCGGGACAGCCGTTACACCGGGGAGCTGTTTTTT.

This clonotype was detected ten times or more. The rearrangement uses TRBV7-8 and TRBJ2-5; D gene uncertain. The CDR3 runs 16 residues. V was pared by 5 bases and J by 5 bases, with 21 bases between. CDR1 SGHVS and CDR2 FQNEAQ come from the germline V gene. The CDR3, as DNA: TGTGCCAGCAGCCAAACCGCTGGACCGCCTCGGGAGACCCAGTACTTC. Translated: CASSQTAGPPRETQYF. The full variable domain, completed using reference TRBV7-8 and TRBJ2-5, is GAGVSQSPRYKVAKRGQDVALRCDPISGHVSLFWYQQALGQGPEFLTYFQNEAQLDKSGLPSDRFFAERPEGSVSTLKIQRTQQEDSAVYLCASSQTAGPPRETQYFGPGTRLLVL.